The rows below give T cell receptor beta chains drawn from one sample of a study of cytomegalovirus exposure and HLA in healthy donors. Here immunoSEQ multiplex PCR was the method, and the copy in TCRdb shows in-frame clones only, minus some. There are fewer than 130,000 clones in the sample; around four fifths occur only once, and around 2.9% lies in the top ten. The specimen sequenced was PBMCs. The receptors come from a woman aged 60-70 years in good health and CMV-seropositive. Each CDR3 is given with its conserved first and last residue. D genes are given only for firm matches. The size field is filled for only some rows; it gives once, few, many or a size class.

TRBD2,-,TRBV6-1,TRBJ2-1,CASSEPASGSYNEQFF,TGTGCCAGCAGTGAACCGGCGAGCGGGAGCTACAATGAGCAGTTCTTC
TRBD1,few,TRBV7-9,TRBJ1-5,CASSSKGGRNQPQHF,TGTGCCAGCAGCTCGAAAGGGGGCCGGAATCAGCCCCAGCATTTT
TRBD1,-,TRBV18,TRBJ1-4,CASSPGQEFEKLFF,TGTGCCAGCTCTCCGGGACAGGAGTTTGAAAAACTGTTTTTT
-,-,TRBV5-1,TRBJ1-1,CASSLEFLRQNEAFF,TGCGCCAGCAGCTTGGAGTTTCTTCGACAGAATGAAGCTTTCTTT
TRBD2,-,TRBV5-1,TRBJ2-7,CASSWGTSSYEQYF,TGCGCCAGCAGCTGGGGGACTAGCTCCTACGAGCAGTACTTC
TRBD1,-,TRBV27,TRBJ1-1,CASGHRGDGTEAFF,TGTGCCAGCGGCCACAGGGGGGACGGCACTGAAGCTTTCTTT
TRBD1,-,TRBV29-1,TRBJ1-2,CSAYTEGTDYTF,TGCAGCGCGTACACTGAAGGGACAGACTACACCTTC
TRBD1,-,TRBV9,TRBJ1-3,CASSVAGTEDGNTIYF,TGTGCCAGCAGCGTAGCCGGGACAGAAGATGGAAACACCATATATTTT
TRBD2,-,TRBV7-3,TRBJ2-1,CASSRTSGEDNEQFF,TGTGCCAGCAGCCGGACTAGCGGGGAGGACAATGAGCAGTTCTTC
-,-,TRBV7-5,TRBJ2-1,CARSSRQGVRNEQFF,TGTGCCAGAAGCTCCCGACAGGGTGTTCGCAATGAGCAGTTCTTC
TRBD2,-,TRBV18,TRBJ2-1,CASSPGLGMFGEQFF,TGTGCCAGCTCACCCGGACTAGGAATGTTTGGTGAGCAGTTCTTC
-,-,TRBV5-1,TRBJ2-7,CASSLVAGGLLGEQYF,TGCGCCAGCAGCTTGGTGGCAGGGGGACTTCTGGGCGAGCAGTACTTC
TRBD1,-,TRBV6-6,TRBJ1-1,CASSKGQRNTEAFF,TGTGCCAGCAGTAAGGGACAGAGGAACACTGAAGCTTTCTTT
-,-,TRBV29-1,TRBJ1-5,CSVAGDLGQPQHF,TGCAGCGTTGCAGGGGATCTGGGTCAGCCCCAGCATTTT
-,many,TRBV4-1,TRBJ1-2,CASSQVGQLSGGYTF,TGCGCCAGCAGCCAAGTTGGTCAACTCTCGGGGGGCTACACCTTC
TRBD1,-,TRBV7-8,TRBJ1-4,CASSLRTGPGEKLFF,TGTGCCAGCAGCTTACGGACAGGACCTGGAGAAAAACTGTTTTTT
-,-,TRBV7-9,TRBJ2-1,CSSSSVGGGSRVYNEQFF,TGTTCCAGCAGCTCCGTAGGGGGGGGGAGTAGGGTCTACAATGAGCAGTTCTTC
-,-,TRBV2,TRBJ2-1,CASSFIRGSYNEQFF,TGTGCCAGCAGTTTCATACGGGGAAGCTACAATGAGCAGTTCTTC
TRBD1,few,TRBV19,TRBJ1-2,CASSYRDRSGYTF,TGTGCCAGTAGTTACCGGGACAGAAGTGGCTACACCTTC
-,-,TRBV5-1,TRBJ2-1,CASSLEGLSNNEQFF,TGCGCCAGCAGCCTCGAGGGACTCTCCAACAATGAGCAGTTCTTC
-,-,TRBV5-4,TRBJ1-1,CASRPIPTLGEAFF,TGTGCCAGCAGACCCATCCCTACTCTTGGTGAAGCTTTCTTT
TRBD2,-,TRBV11-3,TRBJ2-2,CASTETSGSYSGELFF,TGTGCCAGCACCGAGACTAGCGGGAGTTATAGCGGGGAGCTGTTTTTT
-,few,TRBV4-2,TRBJ1-2,CASSQDEGRGYGYTF,TGTGCCAGCAGCCAAGATGAGGGTCGCGGCTATGGCTACACCTTC
-,-,TRBV7-3,TRBJ2-5,CASSQSGGQETQYF,TGTGCCAGCAGCCAGTCAGGGGGGCAAGAGACCCAGTACTTC
-,-,TRBV10-3,TRBJ2-7,CAKHRSGTRISEQYF,TGTGCCAAGCATCGATCCGGGACTCGGATCTCCGAGCAGTACTTC
-,-,TRBV18,TRBJ1-1,CASSPSSDSLNTEAFF,TGTGCCAGCTCACCGAGTTCGGACAGCCTGAACACTGAAGCTTTCTTT
TRBD2,-,TRBV5-4,TRBJ2-5,CASSFTSGRAKETQYF,TGTGCCAGCAGCTTTACTAGCGGGAGGGCCAAAGAGACCCAGTACTTC
-,-,TRBV7-9,TRBJ2-4,CASSLTYRDSIQYF,TGTGCCAGCAGCTTAACCTACAGGGATTCCATTCAGTACTTC
TRBD1,-,TRBV11-2,TRBJ2-2,CASSSGTGGRAGELFF,TGTGCCAGCAGCTCGGGGACAGGGGGCAGGGCCGGGGAGCTGTTTTTT
TRBD2,once,TRBV30,TRBJ2-2,CACRGLAGAGGELFF,TGTGCCTGCCGGGGACTAGCGGGCGCGGGCGGGGAGCTGTTTTTT
TRBD1,-,TRBV28,TRBJ1-1,CASRTGFTEAFF,TGTGCCAGCAGGACAGGGTTTACTGAAGCTTTCTTT
TRBD1,few,TRBV27,TRBJ2-2,CASRQGVFAGELFF,TGTGCCAGCCGACAGGGGGTATTCGCCGGGGAGCTGTTTTTT
TRBD2,-,TRBV11-2,TRBJ2-1,CASSLGRGTSDNEQFF,TGTGCCAGCAGCTTAGGAAGAGGGACTAGCGACAATGAGCAGTTCTTC
-,-,TRBV28,TRBJ1-1,CASSFTGRAFF,TGTGCCAGCAGTTTCACAGGGAGAGCTTTCTTT
-,-,TRBV18,TRBJ2-7,CASSPRSDGGEQYF,TGTGCCAGCTCACCACGAAGTGATGGAGGCGAGCAGTACTTC
-,-,TRBV11-3,TRBJ2-1,CASSESGTVMYNEQFF,TGTGCCAGCAGCGAAAGTGGTACAGTTATGTACAATGAGCAGTTCTTC
TRBD1,-,TRBV2,TRBJ2-3,CASSNYGTDISDTQYF,TGTGCCAGCAGCAACTACGGGACAGATATTTCAGATACGCAGTATTTT
TRBD2,-,TRBV19,TRBJ2-3,CASSYLAGVPDTQYF,TGTGCCAGTAGTTACCTAGCGGGGGTACCAGATACGCAGTATTTT
TRBD2,-,TRBV9,TRBJ2-5,CASSVALAETQYF,TGTGCCAGCAGCGTAGCACTAGCGGAGACCCAGTACTTC
-,-,TRBV18,TRBJ1-2,CASSSSGDRWYGYTF,TGTGCCAGCTCAAGTTCCGGTGACAGGTGGTATGGCTACACCTTC
-,-,TRBV7-3,TRBJ2-7,CASSSTGTYEQYF,TGTGCCAGCAGCTCCACAGGCACCTACGAGCAGTACTTC
TRBD1,-,TRBV6-1,TRBJ1-1,CASSRQGGGNTEAFF,TGTGCCAGCAGCCGACAGGGGGGCGGTAACACTGAAGCTTTCTTT
-,-,TRBV25-1,TRBJ1-5,CASSESWGRGGDQPQHF,TGTGCCAGCAGTGAATCTTGGGGTAGGGGGGGAGATCAGCCCCAGCATTTT
-,-,TRBV15,TRBJ1-1,CATSRDEAGLWAEAFF,TGTGCCACCAGCAGAGATGAGGCGGGACTGTGGGCTGAAGCTTTCTTT
TRBD1,-,TRBV10-3,TRBJ1-5,CAISESKTGGKEPQHF,TGTGCCATCAGTGAGTCGAAGACAGGGGGCAAAGAGCCCCAGCATTTT
TRBD1,-,TRBV7-3,TRBJ1-2,CASSKNRKEAQGFFYGYTF,TGTGCCAGCAGCAAAAACCGAAAAGAGGCACAGGGGTTCTTCTATGGCTACACCTTC
-,once,TRBV6-5,TRBJ2-5,CASSYSEAKTQYF,TGTGCCAGCAGTTACTCTGAAGCCAAAACCCAGTACTTC
-,-,TRBV4-1,TRBJ1-1,CASSQDRAVQGVLITEAFF,TGCGCCAGCAGCCAAGACAGAGCAGTACAGGGAGTACTGATCACTGAAGCTTTCTTT
-,-,TRBV19,TRBJ2-5,CASSPTRVGETQYF,TGTGCCAGTAGCCCTACCCGGGTCGGGGAGACCCAGTACTTC
TRBD2,-,TRBV9,TRBJ2-7,CASSESGLAYEQYF,TGTGCCAGCAGCGAGTCGGGACTAGCCTACGAGCAGTACTTC
-,few,TRBV6-5,TRBJ2-1,CASSFTGHNEQFF,TGTGCCAGCAGCTTTACAGGGCACAATGAGCAGTTCTTC
TRBD2,-,TRBV9,TRBJ2-1,CASSPGLAGAYEQFF,TGTGCCAGCAGCCCAGGACTAGCGGGAGCCTATGAGCAGTTCTTC
TRBD2,-,TRBV13,TRBJ2-1,CASRREGYNEQFF,TGTGCCAGCAGGAGGGAGGGATACAATGAGCAGTTCTTC
TRBD2,-,TRBV11-2,TRBJ2-7,CASSSSGSGRYEQYF,TGTGCCAGCAGCTCTTCGGGTAGCGGGAGATACGAGCAGTACTTC
-,-,TRBV6-5,TRBJ1-3,CASSVDEEGGNTIYF,TGTGCCAGCAGTGTAGACGAGGAGGGAGGAAACACCATATATTTT
TRBD1,-,TRBV9,TRBJ1-2,CASSVVTGTGAGYTF,TGTGCCAGCAGCGTAGTGACCGGGACAGGGGCTGGCTACACCTTC
-,-,TRBV19,TRBJ1-4,CASSSFSGANEKLFF,TGTGCCAGTAGTTCTTTCAGCGGAGCTAATGAAAAACTGTTTTTT
-,-,TRBV2,TRBJ1-5,CASSQGHLSRPQHF,TGTGCCAGCAGCCAAGGACACCTTAGTCGGCCCCAGCATTTT
TRBD2,-,TRBV19,TRBJ2-7,CASSARSGATYEQYF,TGTGCCAGTAGTGCCAGAAGCGGGGCCACCTACGAGCAGTACTTC
TRBD2,-,TRBV7-2,TRBJ2-5,CASSLGLGQETQYF,TGTGCCAGCAGCTTGGGACTAGGACAAGAGACCCAGTACTTC